The clone carrying this T cell receptor (beta chain) appeared a single time. Data came from immunoSEQ multiplex PCR; TCRdb stores just in-frame clones and leaves some out. The data contain approximately 76,000 clones, around 86% of them seen just once; the ten biggest clones take up around 5%. The CDR3 contains 14 residues. The V segment lost 4 bases and the J segment 7 bases; nucleotides outside the gene matches: 6. CDR1 is MGHRA, CDR2 YSYEKL, per germline. The data are from a study of technical replicates of blood from a handful of donors. The sequence derives from a human donor in good health. Some clones in this sample may be carry-over from other donors' samples. The chain is built from TRBV4-1 and TRBJ2-1; 8 bases fit TRBD2. Input material: PBMCs. CDR3 loop: CASSPAGGQNEQFF. The CDR3, as DNA: TGCGCCAGCAGCCCTGCGGGGGGCCAGAATGAGCAGTTCTTC.